This TCR beta chain originates from a study of response to subunit inactivated influenza vaccine. This clonotype was observed a few times. From the RT-PCR reads, TCRdb called clonotypes with MiXCR, one entry per CDR3 protein. The data show just under 550,000 distinct CDR3 sequences, under 30% seen once. V lost 3 bases and J 3 bases, leaving 8 bases between the germline ends. The CDR3 length is 13 residues. Per the germline V gene, CDR1 is SGHTA and CDR2 is FQGNSA. A further study also used this sample, focusing on T cells expressing NK-cell markers. That source adds: Libraries used 5'RACE template switching adding universal primer site and UMIs. Seven sequenced donors out of eight were HCMV-seropositive, one seronegative. The contribution of dominant NKG2C+ clonotypes to CD8+ T cells in a handful of donors was about 1.0-7.0%.

This receptor was obtained from a man between 50 and 59 years old who received an inactivated influenza vaccine. The rearrangement joins TRBV7-2 to TRBJ2-5; D is unclear. This specimen consisted of CD4+ T cells sorted from PBMCs, obtained about 12 days after vaccination. The CDR3 region is CASSFGYEETQYF. As DNA, the CDR3 is TGTGCCAGCAGCTTCGGCTATGAAGAGACCCAGTACTTC.